This T cell receptor beta chain was observed in a study of read filtering for tumor transcriptome and immune sequencing (dated by TCRdb to the early 2020s). Describing the broader study: The cohort consisted of around 18 male and roughly 13 female patients, with a mean age of 65.9 years and an age range of about 47 to 90. As a main aim, a read-filtering strategy for immune repertoire data was addressed, with the specific question being whether clonotypes supported by a single read should be removed. Using the same bone marrow samples, the study ran both targeted immune repertoire sequencing and bulk whole-transcriptome sequencing and then compared the TCR repertoires from each method. TCR-region mapped reads per sample ranged from about 4.05 to 11 million with IR-seq versus only roughly 85 to 1273 with RNA-seq. After DNase treatment, whole-transcriptome libraries were prepared with the TruSeq RNA Access Library Prep Kit. Under revised international staging, roughly 8 patients fell into R-ISS I, 16 into R-ISS II and roughly 7 into R-ISS III. Beyond this particular receptor, the publication reports: In IR-seq, 80% to 85% of clonotypes but 3% to 4.5% of total reads were represented by single-read clonotypes, whereas in RNA-seq, around three quarters of clonotypes and approximately 44% of reads were represented by single-read clonotypes. When single-read clonotypes were removed, the proportions of shared clonotypes in IR-seq and RNA-seq correlated more strongly. The sorted CD138-negative fraction was a mixed bone marrow immune population, not purified T cells. Clonotypes were captured by IR-seq at much higher depth and more reliably than by RNA-seq, and smaller IR-seq throughput was sufficient for identification of most shared clonotypes.

Starting from 350 to 500 ng RNA, TCR libraries were constructed with the Immunoverse kit using molecular barcoded adaptors that cover the alpha/delta and beta/gamma chains. The same RNA used for transcriptome sequencing was used for TCR library preparation. Sequencing of the TCR libraries was done on an Illumina HiSeq 4000 with 2 x 150 cycles. On the study's bioinformatics: Using MiXCR, which included quality filtering and error correction, TCR reads were aligned to human V, D, J and C references and then assembled into CDR3 clonotypes. Clonotype counts and gene usage diversity were analyzed with the tcR package in R. Raw mapping reads were checked after the RNA-seq reads had been mapped by STAR aligner version 2.5.3a onto the human GRCh37 genome. To test how sequencing depth affected the clonotypes detected, IR-seq fastq files were randomly downsampled with Seqtk 1.3. The public reads were quality trimmed at Q25 with fastp and then assembled into clones with MiXCR by TCRdb, keeping productive beta chains. Each entry is one CDR3 protein sequence, shown with its most common DNA and genes. None of the V and J calls come from the authors' own analysis; TCRdb made them. The sample table contains tens of thousands of distinct CDR3 sequences; only one count was recorded for approximately 19% of them. The ten largest clones add up to more than 13% of the sample.

Every patient had bone marrow sampled at the time of active disease. Ficoll-Hypaque density gradient centrifugation was used to isolate the bone marrow mononuclear cells. Myeloma plasma cells were removed and CD138-negative cells were obtained by negative selection following labeling with CD138 magnetic microbeads on a MACS separator. Flow cytometry on an Attune NxT with CD138 antibodies was used to check the purity of the isolated cells. Total RNA was extracted using TRIzol reagent and was quantified on a NanoDrop spectrophotometer. Paired RNA-seq and IR-seq were performed on the CD138-negative bone marrow sample of each patient. Remarks on this clonotype: Its target antigen remains unknown. No much larger clone exists at a distance of one base, and base qualities are not known.

Counted from cysteine to phenylalanine, this CDR3 has 16 amino acids. Only the CDR3 DNA is retained, 48 bases long and in frame from the first base. Trimming removed 4 bases from V and 9 bases from J; the gene matches leave 10 bases unexplained. CDR1 and CDR2 (KGHDR, SFDVKD) derive from the germline V gene. The specimen sequenced was a population of CD138-negative cells sorted from bone marrow. The sample's cell subset or site label, in plain terms: bone marrow mononuclear cells depleted of CD138+ plasma/myeloma cells by negative magnetic selection. The clonotype was recovered from a donor aged 40 or over with multiple myeloma. The chain is encoded by TRBV24-1 joined to TRBJ2-1; TRBD2 agrees with 11 junctional bases. The DNA is as follows: TGTGCCACCAGTGACCGTACTAGCGGGGGAGCTGGTGAGCAGTTCTTC. It is translated as CATSDRTSGGAGEQFF.